This TCR beta chain was captured in a study of T-cell reconstitution after alpha-beta-depleted transplantation in children (TCRdb year 2016). For the study in its entirety: Using TCR repertoire profiling, the study quantitatively followed how T-cell immune reconstitution unfolded in children after TCRalphabeta/CD19-depleted allogeneic hematopoietic cell transplantation. General study outcomes and caveats: The frequencies of hyperexpanded clones fell over the following months, and after one year, T-cell counts and TCRbeta diversity were mostly attributed to newly produced T cells. About two months after transplant, the apparently early recovery of alphabetaT-cell counts reportedly depended on just several hundred clones that had expanded rapidly and came from non-depleted graft cells. The high TCRbeta diversity at day 60 in some patients was ascribed to recipient T cells and intrathymic progenitors that had survived conditioning.

The treatment or condition tag for this specimen amounts to: allogeneic hematopoietic cell transplantation with graft depleted of TCRalphabeta T cells and CD19 B cells. The transplant recipients were children given TCRalphabeta/CD19-depleted allogeneic hematopoietic cell grafts. The library was prepared using PCR. For sequencing, an Illumina HiSeq 2500 was employed. TCR library preparation used molecular barcoding, with unique molecular identifiers applied to normalize quantification of the TCRbeta repertoire. Clones were called with MiXCR by TCRdb after fastp trimmed the public reads at Q25, and only in-frame beta chains were retained. A single entry per CDR3 protein holds the most common genes and DNA from its merged rows. The sample table holds approximately 490,000 distinct CDR3 sequences, of which 10% to 13% were seen once. Around 2.2% of the sample is held by the ten biggest clonotypes. From the cysteine up to the phenylalanine, the CDR3 has a length of 14 residues. Solely the CDR3 DNA is kept, with 42 bases framed from the first base. From a lookup of the germline V gene, CDR1 and CDR2 are ENHRY and SYGVKD. V trim: 6 bases; J trim: 1 base; unmatched bases: 2.

A remark on this clonotype: Its antigen target is currently unknown. No quality values exist for individual bases; no much larger clone is one base distant.

The sequence links TRBV10-3 to TRBJ2-2; TRBD1 aligns with 7 central bases. The specimen was PBMCs, collected before TCRalphabeta/CD19-depleted stem cell transplant. This receptor was taken from a child aged 2-9 years with inherited bone marrow failure, due to receive a stem cell transplant. The sequenced DNA is TGTGCCATCAGCCGGGACAGGAACACCGGGGAGCTGTTTTTT. The resulting protein is CAISRDRNTGELFF.